One and the same sample provided the 17 T cell receptor beta chains below, sequenced in a study of cytomegalovirus exposure and HLA in healthy donors. The PCR used 60 Vbeta and 13 Jbeta primers. The method was immunoSEQ multiplex PCR; TCRdb's version includes in-frame clones alone and lacks a portion of them. Of some 90,000 clones listed, around 80% are singletons. Sequencing input: PBMCs. These TCRs come from a man aged 45-60 years in good health and CMV-seropositive.

The chain recombines TRBV19 with TRBJ2-3, with 8 bases that match TRBD1. Germline assignment: CDR1 LNHDA and CDR2 SQIVND (reference sequence). The CDR3 loop spans 14 amino acids. Trimming took 5 bases from V and 1 from J; bases not matched to a gene: 2. CDR3 loop: CASSPGQGTDTQYF. CDR3 sequence (DNA): TGTGCCAGTAGTCCGGGACAGGGCACAGATACGCAGTATTTT.

This clone was picked up one time. This rearrangement joins TRBV21-1 to TRBJ2-6; the table's TRBD1 call for D was not verified on the DNA. TRBV21-1 counts as a pseudogene. The CDR3 is made up of 16 amino acids. The CDR3 nucleotides read TGTGCCAGCAGCAAAGCTAGGGGCTCTGGGGCCAACGTCCTGACTTTC. This sequence encodes CASSKARGSGANVLTF.

The CDR3 DNA follows: TGTGCCTGGAGTGGGAGTGGGAGCACCGGGGAGCTGTTTTTT. The encoded protein is CAWSGSGSTGELFF. The rearrangement links TRBV30 to TRBJ2-2; D possibly corresponds to TRBD2 (5 bases). The CDR3 sequence is 14 residues long. Germline V CDR1 and CDR2: GTSNPN, SVGIG (reference sequence). V dropped 1 base and J dropped 4 bases, with 10 bases sitting between them.

The V gene is TRBV9, the J gene TRBJ1-2; maybe TRBD1 (6 bases). The CDR3 is 14 residues long. The germline V gene has CDR1 SGDLS and CDR2 YYNGEE. V was cut by 0 bases and J by 5 bases, with 11 bases left in between. CDR3 residues: CASSVGTASYGYTF. CDR3 coding DNA: TGTGCCAGCAGCGTAGGGACAGCGTCGTATGGCTACACCTTC.

This rearrangement joins TRBV5-4 to TRBJ2-7, with D perhaps TRBD2 (6 bases). The V end was cut by 2 bases, the J end by 1 base, with 16 bases between. There are 16 residues in the CDR3. Per the germline V gene, CDR1 is SGHNT and CDR2 is YYREEE (reference sequence). CDR3 coding DNA: TGTGCCAGCAGCTTCCCCGGGACTCAACCTTCCTACGAGCAGTACTTC. As protein: CASSFPGTQPSYEQYF.

This chain connects TRBV5-8 to TRBJ2-4, with no clear D. CDR3 size: 15 residues. Germline CDR1 is SGHTS and CDR2 is YDEGEE. V was cut by 4 bases and J by 1 base, with 12 bases left in between. CDR3 region: CASSASPVAKNIQYF. The CDR3 DNA follows: TGTGCCAGCAGCGCCTCTCCGGTGGCCAAAAACATTCAGTACTTC.

The V and J genes are TRBV7-2 and TRBJ1-2; TRBD1 matches at 11 bases. Losses at the gene ends were 4 bases for V and 6 bases for J; bases not matched to a gene: 1. CDR3 length: 13 amino acids. Germline V gene lookup returns CDR1 SGHTA and CDR2 FQGNSA. The CDR3 DNA follows: TGTACCAGCAGCTGGGGACAGGGGGATGGCTACACCTTC. It encodes CTSSWGQGDGYTF.

Comment on this clone: Distinct nucleotide sequences in the sample also encode this CDR3. CDR3: CASSPRGSYNEQFF. The CDR3 nucleotides are TGTGCCAGCAGCCCCAGGGGCTCCTACAATGAGCAGTTCTTC. The J gene is TRBJ2-1, the V gene TRBV7-2, with D possibly being TRBD1 (6 bases). The CDR3 runs to 14 residues. Germline CDR1 reads SGHTA; CDR2 reads FQGNSA. V dropped 5 bases and J dropped 0 bases, with 8 bases sitting between them.

The genes are TRBV7-9 and TRBJ2-5; weak D call: TRBD2 (6 bases). CDR1 and CDR2 (germline): SEHNR, FQNEAQ (reference sequence). CDR3 length: 14 amino acids. The V end was cut by 2 bases, the J end by 5 bases, with 12 bases between. The CDR3 DNA is TGTGCCAGCAGCTTATTTGCGGGAAATGAGACCCAGTACTTC. It is translated as CASSLFAGNETQYF.

The genes are TRBV9 and TRBJ2-7; TRBD2 might be the D (7 bases). The assigned J gene may be wrong: the sequence end matches TRBJ2-1 better. The CDR3 spans 13 residues. Germline CDR1 SGDLS, CDR2 YYNGEE. The CDR3 nucleotides read TGTGCCAGCAGCCAAGCGGGACAAGTTGAGCAGTTCTTC. Translating gives CASSQAGQVEQFF.

This rearrangement joins TRBV27 to TRBJ2-3, with D possibly matching TRBD1 (6 bases). The V and J ends lost 5 bases and 0 bases respectively, with 21 bases between them. The CDR3 consists of 18 residues. Germline V CDR1 and CDR2: MNHEY, SMNVEV (reference sequence). Written as DNA, the CDR3 is TGTGCCAGCAGTCCGACAGGCCTAAACGCCCGTAGCACAGATACGCAGTATTTT. Translating it yields CASSPTGLNARSTDTQYF.

The chain recombines TRBV15 with TRBJ1-1; TRBD1 matches 11 bases. The germline gives CDR1 LNHNV, CDR2 YYDKDF (reference sequence). The V segment lost 5 bases and the J segment 6 bases; nucleotides outside the gene matches: 5. This CDR3 contains 14 residues. The CDR3 region has the DNA TGTGCCACCAGCGGCGGACAGGGGGCCCCTGAAGCTTTCTTT. It specifies CATSGGQGAPEAFF.

In this sample, this clone is medium-sized. The CDR3 DNA follows: TGTGCCAGCAGTTTCGGTGTCGGAGGAGAGCAGTACTTC. Translation gives CASSFGVGGEQYF. V and J are TRBV6-6 and TRBJ2-7; D might be TRBD2 (5 bases). This CDR3 has 13 residues. Trimming took off 4 bases at V and 7 bases at J, with 14 bases between the two ends. The germline CDR1 and CDR2 sequences are MNHNY and SVGAGI (reference sequence).

V gene TRBV5-6 combines with J gene TRBJ2-7; TRBD2 agrees at 9 bases. The CDR3 totals 15 residues. V was clipped by 5 bases and J by 6 bases; unmatched bases: 12. CDR1 and CDR2 from the germline V gene are SGHDT and YYEEEE. The DNA for the CDR3 is TGTGCCAGCAGTCAAGTAGCGGGAGACTTTCCCGAGCAGTACTTC. As protein: CASSQVAGDFPEQYF. The whole variable domain, filled in from reference TRBV5-6 and TRBJ2-7, reads DAGVTQSPTHLIKTRGQQVTLRCSPKSGHDTVSWYQQALGQGPQFIFQYYEEEERQRGNFPDRFSGHQFPNYSSELNVNALLLGDSALYLCASSQVAGDFPEQYFGPGTRLTVT.

The gene calls are TRBV11-2 and TRBJ1-2; the D gene is possibly TRBD1 (5 bases). V was cut by 1 base and J by 3 bases, with 9 bases left in between. The CDR3 has 14 amino acids. Germline V lookup: CDR1 SGHAT, CDR2 FQNNGV. The DNA of the CDR3 is TGTGCCAGCAGCTTAGTGCGGGACGACTATGGCTACACCTTC. Translated: CASSLVRDDYGYTF.

The chain recombines TRBV5-8 with TRBJ2-3, with 13 bases fitting TRBD2. Germline-derived CDR1 and CDR2 are SGHTS and YDEGEE. The J segment lost 5 bases and the V segment lost 4 bases, leaving 4 bases of the junction unmatched. There are 15 residues in the CDR3. The CDR3 coding sequence is TGTGCCAGCAGCACTACTAGCGGGAGGGTAGATACGCAGTATTTT. It is translated as CASSTTSGRVDTQYF. The complete variable domain, with remaining parts taken from reference TRBV5-8 and TRBJ2-3, reads EAGVTQSPTHLIKTRGQQATLRCSPISGHTSVYWYQQALGLGLQFLLWYDEGEERNRGNFPPRFSGRQFPNYSSELNVNALELEDSALYLCASSTTSGRVDTQYFGPGTRLTVL.

This chain connects TRBV2 to TRBJ2-5, with D maybe TRBD2 (6 bases). CDR3 size: 15 residues. Germline values: CDR1 SNHLY, CDR2 FYNNEI. The ends were cut back, 0 bases at V and 5 bases at J, with 13 bases in the middle. The CDR3 protein is CASSEAGFGGETQYF. The CDR3 coding sequence is TGTGCCAGCAGTGAAGCGGGGTTTGGGGGGGAGACCCAGTACTTC. Combining the CDR3 with reference TRBV2 and TRBJ2-5 gives the whole variable domain EPEVTQTPSHQVTQMGQEVILRCVPISNHLYFYWYRQILGQKVEFLVSFYNNEISEKSEIFDDQFSVERPDGSNFTLKIRSTKLEDSAMYFCASSEAGFGGETQYFGPGTRLLVL.